What follows are 31 T cell receptor beta chains derived from one specimen sequenced in a study of blood T cell repertoires in COVID-19. The assay was immunoSEQ multiplex PCR, and TCRdb's table has in-frame clones only and misses some. The table includes about 160,000 clones, about 85% detected once. Source material: PBMCs or T cells enriched from blood (not recorded which). The source is a woman in her forties with acute COVID-19.

V is TRBV6-6 and J is TRBJ2-2; TRBD2 matches at 9 bases. This CDR3 spans 15 amino acids. V dropped 8 bases and J dropped 6; count of bases not matched to a gene: 10. Germline CDR1 MNHNY, CDR2 SVGAGI (reference sequence). The CDR3 reads CASGRIAGAAGELFF. The CDR3 DNA reads as TGTGCCAGCGGGAGAATAGCGGGAGCGGCCGGGGAGCTGTTTTTT.

The chain couples TRBV11-2 to TRBJ1-5; 11 nucleotides line up with TRBD1. Germline-derived CDR1 and CDR2 are SGHAT and FQNNGV. Trimming cost V 8 bases and J 7 bases; bases outside gene matches: 7. The CDR3 is made up of 14 amino acids. In DNA, the CDR3 is TGTGCCAGCCTCACAGGGACAGGGGGGCAGCCCCAGCATTTT. As protein: CASLTGTGGQPQHF. The full variable domain, in which reference TRBV11-2 and TRBJ1-5 provide the parts outside the CDR3, is EAGVAQSPRYKIIEKRQSVAFWCNPISGHATLYWYQQILGQGPKLLIQFQNNGVVDDSQLPKDRFSAERLKGVDSTLKIQPAKLEDSAVYLCASLTGTGGQPQHFGDGTRLSIL.

The chain couples TRBV2 to TRBJ2-3; 10 bases fit TRBD2. Germline trimming cut 2 bases from V and 3 bases from J; bases unmatched to any gene: 2. This CDR3 is built from 15 residues. From germline, CDR1 is SNHLY and CDR2 FYNNEI. CDR3 nucleotides: TGTGCCAGCAGTGAAACTAGCGGGATAACAGATACGCAGTATTTT. Protein: CASSETSGITDTQYF.

In its sample, this clone was seen once. J is TRBJ2-6 and V is TRBV5-1; weak D call: TRBD2 (6 bases). Germline V gene data show CDR1 as SGHRS and CDR2 as YFSETQ. The CDR3 length is 17 residues. Trimming cost V 4 bases and J 4 bases, with 18 bases left between them. This CDR3 is CASSPWRVPNGANVLTF. CDR3 nucleotide sequence: TGCGCCAGCAGCCCCTGGAGGGTGCCCAACGGGGCCAACGTCCTGACTTTC.

Comments on this clone: The junction does not match germline at one end; this may be a read error. The chain couples TRBV4-1 to TRBJ2-1; TRBD1 might be the D (5 bases). The CDR3 consists of 18 residues. Germline V CDR1 and CDR2: MGHRA, YSYEKL. CDR3 sequence (DNA): TGCGCCAGCAGCGAAGAGCGAACAGGACCCCTCTCCTACAATGAGCAGTTCTTC. Its protein is CASSEERTGPLSYNEQFF.

The gene calls are TRBV2 and TRBJ2-1; 10 positions agree with TRBD1. The CDR3 is 12 residues long. V shed 5 bases, J shed 15 bases, and the junction held 7 bases outside the gene matches. Germline V gene lookup returns CDR1 SNHLY and CDR2 FYNNEI. DNA of the CDR3: TGTGCCAGCAGTCTTACGACAGGGGGCCCGTTCTTC. It specifies CASSLTTGGPFF.

This chain connects TRBV5-8 to TRBJ1-4; 10 positions agree with TRBD1. The CDR3 has 15 residues. The J segment lost 8 bases and the V segment lost 0 bases, leaving 4 bases of the junction unmatched. Germline CDR1 SGHTS, CDR2 YDEGEE. The CDR3 here is CASSLGQGAGEKLFF. The CDR3 nucleotides are TGTGCCAGCAGCTTGGGACAGGGGGCAGGGGAAAAACTGTTTTTT.

This sequence joins TRBV18 and TRBJ2-7, with D perhaps matching TRBD2 (5 bases). Trimming took 3 bases from V and 6 from J, leaving 15 bases between them. CDR3 length: 14 residues. CDR1 KGHSH and CDR2 LQKENI come from the germline V gene. For the CDR3, the DNA is TGTGCCAGCTCACCGCGGACTCCTATCCCCGAGCAGTACTTC. Protein: CASSPRTPIPEQYF.

The V gene is TRBV18, the J gene TRBJ2-3; 7 bases are shared with TRBD1. The CDR3 covers 16 residues. Losses at the gene ends were 5 bases for V and 4 bases for J; bases not matched to a gene: 12. Per the germline V gene, CDR1 is KGHSH and CDR2 is LQKENI. The DNA of the CDR3 is TGTGCCAGCTCATTCACGCAGGGGGTTAAGGCAGATACGCAGTATTTT. This encodes CASSFTQGVKADTQYF.

Ten or more counts support this clone. This chain links TRBV19 with TRBJ1-5; no firm D call. This CDR3 spans 15 amino acids. Germline lookup yields CDR1 LNHDA and CDR2 SQIVND (reference sequence). Trimming stripped 5 bases from V and 0 bases from J, with 11 bases between. The DNA for the CDR3 is TGTGCCAGTAGTGCTGACTCCTATAGCAATCAGCCCCAGCATTTT. Encoded protein: CASSADSYSNQPQHF. Full variable domain (outside the CDR3, taken from reference TRBV19 and TRBJ1-5): DGGITQSPKYLFRKEGQNVTLSCEQNLNHDAMYWYRQDPGQGLRLIYYSQIVNDFQKGDIAEGYSVSREKKESFPLTVTSAQKNPTAFYLCASSADSYSNQPQHFGDGTRLSIL.

This chain uses TRBV19 with TRBJ1-5; maybe TRBD1 (6 bases). V was shortened by 5 bases and J by 3 bases, with 14 bases between the two germline ends. The CDR3 is made up of 15 amino acids. CDR1 and CDR2 (germline): LNHDA, SQIVND (reference sequence). The CDR3 protein is CASSLQDSFNQPQHF. Here the CDR3 DNA reads TGTGCCAGTAGTCTACAGGACAGCTTCAATCAGCCCCAGCATTTT.

This rearrangement joins TRBV6-1 to TRBJ2-1; maybe TRBD2 (5 bases). Germline V gives CDR1 MNHNS, CDR2 SASEGT. Trimming left V 0 bases short and J 6 bases short, with 12 bases between. The CDR3 totals 15 residues. CDR3 DNA: TGTGCCAGCAGTGAAGCCCCTACGGGGATCAATGAGCAGTTCTTC. Translation gives CASSEAPTGINEQFF.

The chain links TRBV5-1 to TRBJ1-1, with D uncertain. Trimming stripped 2 bases from V and 4 bases from J, with 15 bases between. From germline, CDR1 is SGHRS and CDR2 YFSETQ. This CDR3 spans 15 amino acids. CDR3 nucleotide sequence: TGCGCCAGCAGCTTAGGGCCCGGGCGGGGCACTGAAGCTTTCTTT. As protein: CASSLGPGRGTEAFF.

V gene TRBV6-2 or TRBV6-3 combines with J gene TRBJ2-4; 10 bases agree with TRBD2. Unmatched junction bases numbered 14, after V lost 0 bases and J lost 0 bases. CDR1 and CDR2 from the germline V gene are MNHEY and SVGEGT. The CDR3 loop spans 21 amino acids. As DNA, the CDR3 is TGTGCCAGCAGTTACTCGCCTAGCGGGAGTTCTTCCCGGGGAGCCAAAAACATTCAGTACTTC. This codes for CASSYSPSGSSSRGAKNIQYF.

This chain connects TRBV6-5 to TRBJ1-5, with 7 bases matching TRBD1. The CDR3 covers 14 residues. Germline V lookup: CDR1 MNHEY, CDR2 SVGAGI. V trimming: 6 bases; J trimming: 5 bases; junction bases outside the gene matches: 7. This chain's CDR3 is CASRITGDYQPQHF. The CDR3 nucleotides are TGTGCCAGCAGGATTACAGGGGATTATCAGCCCCAGCATTTT.

This chain uses TRBV9 with TRBJ2-1; 11 bases are shared with TRBD2. From germline, CDR1 is SGDLS and CDR2 YYNGEE. V gave up 4 bases and J gave up 0 bases; unmatched junction bases: 6. The CDR3 covers 17 residues. CDR3: CASSPRLAGSSYNEQFF. CDR3 sequence (DNA): TGTGCCAGCAGCCCTCGACTAGCGGGGAGCTCCTACAATGAGCAGTTCTTC.

This rearrangement joins TRBV7-8 to TRBJ2-1, with unresolved D. Germline V lookup: CDR1 SGHVS, CDR2 FQNEAQ. Deletions cut 5 bases from V and 4 bases from J, with 9 bases between. The CDR3 is 13 amino acids. CDR3 protein: CASSTRQYNEQFF. The CDR3 DNA sequence: TGTGCCAGCAGCACCCGACAATACAATGAGCAGTTCTTC.

V usage is TRBV6-1 and J usage is TRBJ2-7, with D tentatively TRBD1 (6 bases). V was clipped by 2 bases and J by 6 bases, with 14 bases between them. This CDR3 region has 14 residues. Germline V gene sequence: CDR1 MNHNS, CDR2 SASEGT. As DNA, the CDR3 is TGTGCCAGCAGTGAAAGGGCAGCCAGGGGCGAGCAGTACGTC. Protein: CASSERAARGEQYV.

This clone was observed a few times. Other nucleotide sequences from this sample produce the same CDR3. The rearrangement joins TRBV6-4 to TRBJ2-3; TRBD2 matches 10 bases. With 3 bases clipped from V and 2 bases from J, the junction kept 2 bases outside the gene matches. This CDR3 comprises 15 residues. CDR1 is MRHNA and CDR2 is SNTAGT in the germline V gene. The CDR3 protein is CASSETSGPTDTQYF. The CDR3 coding sequence is TGTGCCAGCAGTGAGACTAGCGGGCCCACAGATACGCAGTATTTT.

The V call is TRBV2, the J call TRBJ2-5, with 7 bases identical to TRBD1. CDR1 is SNHLY, CDR2 FYNNEI, per germline. There are 15 residues in the CDR3. V lost 3 bases to trimming and J lost 5 bases; unmatched junction nucleotides: 9. Written as DNA, the CDR3 is TGTGCCAGCAGTGAGGGACAGCTTAGAGGGGAGACCCAGTACTTC. This translates into CASSEGQLRGETQYF.

The chain links TRBV27 to TRBJ2-1, with TRBD1 identical over 7 bases. V lost 7 bases to trimming and J lost 1 base; unmatched junction nucleotides: 10. Per germline, CDR1 MNHEY and CDR2 SMNVEV (reference sequence). The CDR3 is made up of 16 amino acids. The CDR3 here is CASKPAGTESYNEQFF. The DNA of the CDR3 is TGTGCCAGCAAACCCGCCGGGACAGAATCCTACAATGAGCAGTTCTTC.

J is TRBJ2-3 and V is TRBV30; 14 nucleotides agree with TRBD2. The CDR3 has 17 residues. After removal of 5 bases from V and 2 bases from J, the junction contained 9 bases not matched to a gene. Germline V gene data show CDR1 as GTSNPN and CDR2 as SVGIG (reference sequence). The DNA for the CDR3 is TGTGCCTGGGGCGACCCGGGACTAGCGGGGGCCACAGATACGCAGTATTTT. Protein sequence: CAWGDPGLAGATDTQYF.

This clone showed up just once. The genes are TRBV7-8 and TRBJ2-1; 9 bases match TRBD2. The J segment lost 2 bases and the V segment lost 7 bases, leaving 3 bases of the junction unmatched. The CDR3 has 14 residues. Germline values: CDR1 SGHVS, CDR2 FQNEAQ. CDR3 sequence (DNA): TGTGCCAGCACCGTAGCGGGAGCCTACAATGAGCAGTTCTTC. Translating gives CASTVAGAYNEQFF.

The chain links TRBV30 to TRBJ1-2, with D possibly matching TRBD1 (6 bases). The CDR3 spans 13 residues. V lost 2 bases and J 9 bases, leaving 16 bases between the germline ends. Germline V CDR1 and CDR2: GTSNPN, SVGIG (reference sequence). The CDR3 DNA is TGTGCCTGGAGTCCTCAAGGGGGTCTGCGCTACACCTTC. It yields the protein CAWSPQGGLRYTF. The variable domain in full, completed from reference TRBV30 and TRBJ1-2, reads SQTIHQWPATLVQPVGSPLSLECTVEGTSNPNLYWYRQAAGRGLQLLFYSVGIGQISSEVPQNLSASRPQDRQFILSSKKLLLSDSGFYLCAWSPQGGLRYTFGSGTRLTVV.

The rearrangement links TRBV29-1 to TRBJ2-4; D is unclear. V was shortened by 3 bases and J by 0 bases, with 6 bases between the two germline ends. The CDR3 is 13 residues long. Germline-derived CDR1 and CDR2 are SQVTM and ANQGSEA. The CDR3 DNA sequence: TGCAGCGTTGATTTATTAGCCAAAAACATTCAGTACTTC. Encoded protein: CSVDLLAKNIQYF.

This clone was found a few times. V gene TRBV27 combines with J gene TRBJ1-5; 8 bases match TRBD1. Unmatched junction bases numbered 11, after V lost 2 bases and J lost 2 bases. The length of the CDR3 is 18 residues. The germline V gene has CDR1 MNHEY and CDR2 SMNVEV (reference sequence). DNA of the CDR3: TGTGCCAGCAGTTTACCGCAGGGGGCAGATACCGGCAATCAGCCCCAGCATTTT. Translated: CASSLPQGADTGNQPQHF.

This clone was detected a few times. The V and J genes are TRBV7-3 and TRBJ2-5; 8 bases agree with TRBD2. V trimming: 3 bases; J trimming: 8 bases; junction bases outside the gene matches: 5. The germline V gene has CDR1 SGHTA and CDR2 FQGTGA. The CDR3 runs to 13 residues. CDR3 amino acids: CASSFNSGATQYF. The CDR3 region has the DNA TGTGCCAGCAGCTTTAATAGCGGGGCCACCCAGTACTTC.

The chain is built from TRBV7-9 and TRBJ1-1, with 8 positions matching TRBD1. This CDR3 is 15 amino acids long. V dropped 3 bases and J dropped 3; count of bases not matched to a gene: 6. From germline, CDR1 is SEHNR and CDR2 FQNEAQ (reference sequence). This CDR3 reads CASSLGAGQDTEAFF. The CDR3 nucleotides are TGTGCCAGCAGCTTGGGGGCGGGACAGGACACTGAAGCTTTCTTT.

This chain joins TRBV9 and TRBJ2-1; 8 bases align to TRBD1. The CDR3 sequence is 13 residues long. In germline, CDR1 is SGDLS, CDR2 YYNGEE. V shed 5 bases, J shed 7 bases, and the junction held 5 bases outside the gene matches. CDR3 region: CASSEYRGNEQFF. Written as DNA, the CDR3 is TGTGCCAGCAGTGAGTACAGGGGGAATGAGCAGTTCTTC.

The CDR3 here is CASSQVSSLLDEQFF. The CDR3 DNA reads TGTGCCAGCAGCCAAGTCAGTTCCCTCCTCGATGAGCAGTTCTTC. The rearrangement links TRBV3-1 (or the pseudogene TRBV3-2) to TRBJ2-1; D unclear. Germline CDR1 and CDR2: LGHDT and YNNKEL (reference sequence). V lost 1 base to trimming and J lost 8 bases, with 15 bases between them. CDR3 length equals 15 residues.

This chain uses TRBV4-2 with TRBJ1-1, with 8 bases fitting TRBD1. Germline CDR1 and CDR2: LGHNA and YNFKEQ. The CDR3 extends over 13 amino acids. V lost 4 bases, J lost 5 bases, and 3 bases stayed unmatched. CDR3: CASSPQGGTEAFF. In DNA, the CDR3 is TGTGCCAGCAGCCCACAGGGGGGGACTGAAGCTTTCTTT.